These 15 T cell receptor beta chains were sequenced from one sample in a study of breast tumors, draining lymph nodes, adjacent tissues. Axillary draining lymph nodes of breast cancer patients supplied the node samples. In TCRdb, the multiplex PCR reads were re-called with MiXCR into one record per CDR3 protein. This table holds 180,000 or so distinct CDR3 sequences, more than 25% found once. Sequencing was done on a sample of axillary lymph node tissue. These receptors were taken from a female donor with breast cancer. Some clones in this sample may be carry-over from other donors' samples.

Remarks on this clonotype: A read error may be the cause here, since a much bigger clone is one base away. The chain couples TRBV6-2 or TRBV6-3 to TRBJ2-3; D is unclear. This CDR3 is 14 amino acids long. V was trimmed by 5 bases and J by 0 bases, leaving 9 bases between them. Germline V gene data show CDR1 as MNHEY and CDR2 as SVGEGT. CDR3 sequence: CASSHGPSTDTQYF. CDR3 bases: TGTGCCAGCAGTCACGGGCCGAGCACAGATACGCAGTATTTT.

The chain employs TRBV28 and TRBJ2-4; 7 bases are shared with TRBD2. Germline lookup yields CDR1 MDHEN and CDR2 SYDVKM. V shed 2 bases, J shed 7 bases, and the junction held 5 bases outside the gene matches. The CDR3 consists of 14 residues. CDR3 region: CASSLVQRGNIQYF. The CDR3 region has the DNA TGTGCCAGCAGTTTAGTCCAGCGGGGTAACATTCAGTACTTC.

This clonotype was counted once. A read error may produce the germline difference seen at one junction end. This sequence joins TRBV10-3 and TRBJ2-3; 8 nucleotides match TRBD1. The germline CDR1 and CDR2 sequences are ENHRY and SYGVKD. The CDR3 length is 15 residues. CDR3 bases: TGTGCCATCGGTTCGACAGGGGAGCGCACAAATACGCAGTATTTT. It is translated as CAIGSTGERTNTQYF.

In its sample, this clonotype was seen once. The conserved phenylalanine or tryptophan is not found at the CDR3 terminus, so this likely reflects a read error. The chain has TRBV5-1 and TRBJ2-7; 8 nucleotides align to TRBD2. V was pared by 1 base and J by 2 bases, with 8 bases of the junction left unmatched. The CDR3 covers 16 residues. CDR1 is SGHRS and CDR2 is YFSETQ in the germline V gene. CDR3 loop: CASSLLLAGYTYEQYL. The CDR3 DNA reads as TGCGCCAGCAGCTTGCTGTTAGCGGGGTACACCTACGAGCAGTACCTC.

CDR3 in amino acids: CAKGGGGTEAFF. CDR3 in DNA: TGTGCCAAGGGCGGGGGGGGAACTGAAGCTTTCTTT. The rearrangement links TRBV30 to TRBJ1-1; tentative D call: TRBD1 (5 bases). Germline-derived CDR1 and CDR2 are GTSNPN and SVGIG (reference sequence). V lost 8 bases and J 5 bases, leaving 15 bases between the germline ends. The CDR3 covers 12 residues.

This clonotype occurred a few times. The rearrangement uses TRBV19 and TRBJ1-1; the match to TRBD1 covers 12 bases. Germline assignment: CDR1 LNHDA and CDR2 SQIVND (reference sequence). The CDR3 runs 14 residues. J gave up 8 bases and V 3 bases, and 4 bases lay outside the gene matches. As DNA, the CDR3 is TGTGCCAGTAGTATCGGGACAGGGGGCGAGGAAGCTTTCTTT. Protein sequence: CASSIGTGGEEAFF.

This clonotype has more than one count but fewer than ten. The chain has TRBV28 and TRBJ2-3; TRBD1 aligns across 10 bases. With 3 bases clipped from V and 4 bases from J, the junction kept 13 bases outside the gene matches. CDR3 length: 18 residues. Germline V CDR1 and CDR2: MDHEN, SYDVKM. The CDR3 DNA reads as TGTGCCAGCAGTTTTTTCCGATTACGGGACAGGGGATCAGATACGCAGTATTTT. It codes for CASSFFRLRDRGSDTQYF.

This clonotype was counted only a few times. The chain employs TRBV30 and TRBJ1-5; D may be TRBD1 (5 bases). The CDR3 is made up of 13 amino acids. In germline, CDR1 is GTSNPN, CDR2 SVGIG (reference sequence). Trimming left V 2 bases short and J 5 bases short, with 10 bases between. The CDR3 nucleotides are TGTGCCTGGAGTAGGGGTACCGATCAGCCCCAGCATTTT. Its protein is CAWSRGTDQPQHF. The whole variable domain, filled in from reference TRBV30 and TRBJ1-5, reads SQTIHQWPATLVQPVGSPLSLECTVEGTSNPNLYWYRQAAGRGLQLLFYSVGIGQISSEVPQNLSASRPQDRQFILSSKKLLLSDSGFYLCAWSRGTDQPQHFGDGTRLSIL.

This clonotype was recorded only once. The chain uses TRBV20-1 and TRBJ1-6, with D unclear. This CDR3 contains 15 residues. Trimming cost V 6 bases and J 4 bases, with 16 bases left between them. Germline CDR1 and CDR2: DFQATT and SNEGSKA (reference sequence). The CDR3 region has the DNA TGCAGTGCCTCCGAAGTCGGCGATTATAATTCACCCCTCCACTTT. Its protein is CSASEVGDYNSPLHF.

The table lists this clonotype with many counts. The chain's CDR3 is CSAGTGVDTQYF. DNA of the CDR3: TGCAGCGCCGGGACAGGGGTGGATACGCAGTATTTT. The chain recombines TRBV29-1 with TRBJ2-3, with 10 bases identical to TRBD1. The trim removed 7 bases at V and 6 bases at J, leaving 4 bases unmatched. CDR1 is SQVTM, CDR2 ANQGSEA, per germline. This CDR3 region has 12 residues.

V and J are TRBV27 and TRBJ2-5; TRBD1 matches at 7 bases. The germline CDR1 and CDR2 sequences are MNHEY and SMNVEV (reference sequence). There are 14 residues in the CDR3. The V and J ends lost 8 bases and 1 base, in that order; junction bases with no gene match: 7. DNA for the CDR3: TGTGCCAGCTGGGGGACAGCGATCCAAGAGACCCAGTACTTC. As protein: CASWGTAIQETQYF.

This clonotype was seen once. A much larger clone sits a single nucleotide away, making a read error possible. The rearrangement links TRBV6-2 or TRBV6-3 to TRBJ2-3; tentatively, D is TRBD2 (5 bases). V was pared by 8 bases and J by 2 bases, with 20 bases between. Per the germline V gene, CDR1 is MNHEY and CDR2 is SVGEGT. There are 16 residues in the CDR3. The CDR3 sequence is CASGPGFSSFTDTQYF. CDR3 DNA sequence: TGTGCCAGCGGGCCGGGATTCAGTTCGTTCACAGATACGCAGTATTTT.

This clonotype was picked up a small number of times. This may be a read error: a much more frequent sequence differs by one nucleotide. The rearrangement joins TRBV20-1 to TRBJ1-2; D unclear. The CDR3 sequence is 13 residues long. Trimming pared 2 bases from V and 10 bases from J, leaving 17 bases between. Germline CDR1 DFQATT, CDR2 SNEGSKA (reference sequence). DNA for the CDR3: TGCAGTGCTAGACTGACGGGAACCCGGGCCTACACCTTC. It codes for CSARLTGTRAYTF.

This clonotype was seen ten or more times. The rearrangement links TRBV12-3 or TRBV12-4 to TRBJ2-5; 10 positions agree with TRBD2. V was pared by 5 bases and J by 4 bases, with 4 bases of the junction left unmatched. There are 14 residues in the CDR3. This CDR3 is CASSLRLAGETQYF. The CDR3, as DNA: TGTGCCAGCAGTCTCCGACTAGCGGGAGAGACCCAGTACTTC.

V is TRBV6-5 and J is TRBJ1-4, with TRBD1 identical over 8 bases. TRBJ1-1 explains the end of the DNA better; the J call may be wrong. There are 13 residues in the CDR3. Germline CDR1 is MNHEY and CDR2 is SVGAGI. As DNA, the CDR3 is TGTGCCAGCTACAGGGGGATGAACACTGAAGCTTTCTTT. This sequence encodes CASYRGMNTEAFF.